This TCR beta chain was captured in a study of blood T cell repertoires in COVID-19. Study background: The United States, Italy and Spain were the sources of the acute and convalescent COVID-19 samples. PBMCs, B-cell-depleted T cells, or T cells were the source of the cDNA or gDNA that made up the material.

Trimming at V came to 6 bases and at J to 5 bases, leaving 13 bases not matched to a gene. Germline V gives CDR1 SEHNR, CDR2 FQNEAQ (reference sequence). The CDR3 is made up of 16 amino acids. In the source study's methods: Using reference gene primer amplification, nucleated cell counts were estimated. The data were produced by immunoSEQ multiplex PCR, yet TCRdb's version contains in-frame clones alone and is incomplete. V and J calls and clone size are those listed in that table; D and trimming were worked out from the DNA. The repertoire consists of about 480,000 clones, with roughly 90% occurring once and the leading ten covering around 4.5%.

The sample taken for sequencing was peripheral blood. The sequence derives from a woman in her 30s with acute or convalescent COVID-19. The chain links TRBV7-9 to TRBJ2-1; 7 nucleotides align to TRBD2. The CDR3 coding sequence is TGTGCCAGCAGTGATCAGCGGGGCAGAAATGACAATGAGCAGTTCTTC. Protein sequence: CASSDQRGRNDNEQFF.